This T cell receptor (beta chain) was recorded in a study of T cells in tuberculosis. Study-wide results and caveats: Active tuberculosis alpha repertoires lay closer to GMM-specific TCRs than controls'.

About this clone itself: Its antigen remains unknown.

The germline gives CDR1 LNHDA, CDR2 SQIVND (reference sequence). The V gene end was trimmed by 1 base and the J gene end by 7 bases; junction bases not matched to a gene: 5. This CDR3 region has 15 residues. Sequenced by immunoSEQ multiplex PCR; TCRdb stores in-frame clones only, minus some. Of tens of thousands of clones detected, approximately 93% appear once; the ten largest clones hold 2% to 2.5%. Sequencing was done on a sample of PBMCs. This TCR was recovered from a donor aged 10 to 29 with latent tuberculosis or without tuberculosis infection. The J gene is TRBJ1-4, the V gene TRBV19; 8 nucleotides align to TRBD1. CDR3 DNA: TGTGCCAGTAGTATAGGAGTCGGACAGGGTGAAAAACTGTTTTTT. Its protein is CASSIGVGQGEKLFF.